The 7 T cell receptor beta chains listed next were all sequenced from one sample in a study of shared T cell receptors in the human thymus. Assay used: immunoSEQ multiplex PCR; TCRdb lists only in-frame clones, some missing. The table records hundreds of thousands of clones, roughly 90% of them present only once. These same data were also listed under a study on human thymus T cells.

Sequencing was performed on thymocytes. The receptors here all came from a boy younger than two with a congenital heart defect.

The rearrangement links TRBV28 to TRBJ2-5; D remains unclear. Germline V gene data show CDR1 as MDHEN and CDR2 as SYDVKM. Trimming took off 7 bases at V and 1 base at J, with 7 bases between the two ends. This CDR3 comprises 12 residues. CDR3 DNA: TGTGCCAGCAAGAGATTCCAAGAGACCCAGTACTTC. It translates to CASKRFQETQYF.

The rearrangement uses TRBV4-3 and TRBJ1-2; no reliable D call. The germline V gene encodes CDR1 LGHNA and CDR2 YSLEER. CDR3 size: 17 residues. The ends were cut back, 0 bases at V and 6 bases at J, with 20 bases in the middle. CDR3 region: CASSQDGRGSGLNGYTF. Here the CDR3 DNA reads TGCGCCAGCAGCCAAGACGGACGGGGATCGGGTTTAAATGGCTACACCTTC.

This clone has more than one count but fewer than ten. The rearrangement joins TRBV21-1 to TRBJ2-3; the table's D gene call, TRBD1, was not cross checked with the DNA. TRBV21-1 is tagged as a pseudogene. The CDR3 loop spans 12 amino acids. CDR3 region: CVSPTGTDTQYF. Here the CDR3 DNA reads TGTGTCTCCCCGACAGGGACAGATACGCAGTATTTT.

This chain links TRBV28 with TRBJ1-1; D gene uncertain. Trimming shortened V by 6 bases and J by 8 bases, and 10 bases separated the two germline ends. CDR1 is MDHEN and CDR2 is SYDVKM in the germline V gene. The CDR3 spans 11 residues. CDR3 sequence reads: CASSYYPEAFF. The CDR3 DNA is TGTGCCAGCAGCTATTACCCCGAAGCTTTCTTT.

The chain carries TRBV4-3 and TRBJ1-4, with 10 bases lining up with TRBD1. The germline CDR1 and CDR2 sequences are LGHNA and YSLEER. Germline trimming cut 2 bases from V and 0 bases from J; bases unmatched to any gene: 12. This CDR3 spans 20 amino acids. The CDR3 loop is CASSQFDRGLFSATNEKLFF. CDR3 DNA sequence: TGCGCCAGCAGCCAATTTGACAGGGGGCTCTTCTCTGCAACTAATGAAAAACTGTTTTTT.

The V gene is TRBV28, the J gene TRBJ2-3; possible D gene TRBD1, 6 bases. The CDR3 runs to 19 residues. The germline V gene encodes CDR1 MDHEN and CDR2 SYDVKM. V lost 6 bases and J 0 bases, leaving 25 bases between the germline ends. The chain's CDR3 is CASSLFRRWTASSTDTQYF. In DNA form, the CDR3 reads TGTGCCAGCAGCCTCTTCCGTCGATGGACAGCCTCTAGCACAGATACGCAGTATTTT.

The chain couples TRBV14 to TRBJ2-5; 12 positions match TRBD2. From germline, CDR1 is SGHDN and CDR2 FVKESK. CDR3 length equals 15 residues. With 4 bases clipped from V and 3 bases from J, the junction kept 3 bases outside the gene matches. For the CDR3, the DNA is TGTGCCAGCAGCCCTCGGACTAGCGGGAAAGAGACCCAGTACTTC. Translating it yields CASSPRTSGKETQYF.